These 32 T cell receptor beta chains originate from one sample sequenced in a study of blood T cell repertoires in COVID-19. Repertoires were generated with immunoSEQ multiplex PCR, while TCRdb's copy carries only in-frame clones and drops some. The sample carries fewer than 85,000 clones, approximately 80% recorded once. The sequenced sample was peripheral blood. These receptors were collected from a woman aged 80 or older with active or convalescent COVID-19.

J is TRBJ2-4 and V is TRBV7-8, with D possibly being TRBD1 (5 bases). The CDR3 loop spans 14 amino acids. CDR1 SGHVS and CDR2 FQNEAQ come from the germline V gene. The ends were cut back, 3 bases at V and 8 bases at J, with 14 bases in the middle. In DNA, the CDR3 is TGTGCCAGCAGCTTTTTTTCAGGGTCGGACATTCAGTACTTC. It is translated as CASSFFSGSDIQYF.

The rearrangement uses TRBV15 and TRBJ1-1, with 8 bases lining up with TRBD1. V shed 6 bases, J shed 8 bases, and the junction held 5 bases outside the gene matches. This CDR3 has 12 residues. Germline CDR1 and CDR2: LNHNV and YYDKDF (reference sequence). This CDR3 is CATRSGGSEAFF. CDR3 nucleotide sequence: TGTGCCACCAGATCAGGGGGCTCGGAAGCTTTCTTT.

The V call is TRBV19, the J call TRBJ2-7, with 12 nucleotides matching TRBD1. The length of the CDR3 is 15 residues. Germline trimming cut 3 bases from V and 9 bases from J; bases unmatched to any gene: 9. Germline assignment: CDR1 LNHDA and CDR2 SQIVND (reference sequence). CDR3 protein: CASSIRDRGQWWQYF. Written as DNA, the CDR3 is TGTGCCAGTAGTATTCGGGACAGGGGGCAATGGTGGCAGTACTTC.

The chain employs TRBV6-2 or TRBV6-3 and TRBJ1-5, with TRBD1 identical over 10 bases. Looked up from germline, CDR1 is MNHEY and CDR2 is SVGEGT. The ends lost 2 bases at V and 4 bases at J; junction bases unmatched: 8. CDR3 length: 17 amino acids. CDR3 DNA: TGTGCCAGCAGTTACCCCTTGGGGACAGGGGCTAATCAGCCCCAGCATTTT. Protein sequence: CASSYPLGTGANQPQHF.

This CDR3 is CASSPPSGRGNEQFF. For the CDR3, the DNA is TGTGCCAGCTCACCACCAAGCGGGAGAGGCAATGAGCAGTTCTTC. The chain carries TRBV18 and TRBJ2-1; 8 bases agree with TRBD2. The trim removed 0 bases at V and 6 bases at J, leaving 4 bases unmatched. The germline gives CDR1 KGHSH, CDR2 LQKENI. This CDR3 contains 15 residues.

This clone was found once. The chain joins TRBV27 to TRBJ1-1, with D uncertain. The germline gives CDR1 MNHEY, CDR2 SMNVEV (reference sequence). Trimming removed 7 bases from V and 5 bases from J, with 8 bases in between. This CDR3 has 11 amino acids. In nucleotides, the CDR3 is TGTGCCAGCAAAACGGGGACTGAAGCTTTCTTT. Protein sequence: CASKTGTEAFF.

The V gene is TRBV29-1, the J gene TRBJ1-2; no clear D gene. The CDR3 covers 12 residues. V was pared by 6 bases and J by 4 bases, with 12 bases between. Germline V CDR1 and CDR2: SQVTM, ANQGSEA. CDR3 DNA: TGCAGCGTGCGATCAGGTTCCTATGGCTACACCTTC. It yields the protein CSVRSGSYGYTF. The whole variable domain, filled in from reference TRBV29-1 and TRBJ1-2, reads SAVISQKPSRDICQRGTSLTIQCQVDSQVTMMFWYRQQPGQSLTLIATANQGSEATYESGFVIDKFPISRPNLTFSTLTVSNMSPEDSSIYLCSVRSGSYGYTFGSGTRLTVV.

This chain links TRBV7-9 with TRBJ1-4; a possible D gene is TRBD1 (5 bases). Between the trimmed V and J ends, which lost 0 bases and 3 bases, there was a span of 8 bases. This CDR3 contains 15 residues. Germline-derived CDR1 and CDR2 are SEHNR and FQNEAQ (reference sequence). The DNA of the CDR3 is TGTGCCAGCAGCTTAGCGGGGCCGTCTAATGAAAAACTGTTTTTT. The encoded protein is CASSLAGPSNEKLFF.

The chain recombines TRBV19 with TRBJ1-5; D gene unclear. CDR1 is LNHDA and CDR2 is SQIVND in the germline V gene (reference sequence). Deletions cut 2 bases from V and 1 base from J, with 9 bases between. The CDR3 runs 15 residues. The CDR3 bases are TGTGCCAGTAGTATAAGAGCCGGGAGCAATCAGCCCCAGCATTTT. This translates into CASSIRAGSNQPQHF.

The genes are TRBV5-1 and TRBJ1-3; TRBD1 agrees at 7 bases. Germline V gives CDR1 SGHRS, CDR2 YFSETQ. The CDR3 loop spans 13 amino acids. V was pared by 3 bases and J by 8 bases, with 5 bases of the junction left unmatched. The CDR3 sequence is CASSSRQGDTIYF. The DNA of the CDR3 is TGCGCCAGCAGCTCAAGACAGGGAGACACCATATATTTT.

The V and J genes are TRBV27 and TRBJ2-2; the match to TRBD2 covers 13 bases. In germline, CDR1 is MNHEY, CDR2 SMNVEV (reference sequence). This CDR3 spans 17 amino acids. The junction had 9 bases not matched to a gene; V was cut back by 6 bases and J by 5 bases. The CDR3 coding sequence is TGTGCCAGCAGGACTAGCGGGGGGCTGCGGGGGACCGGGGAGCTGTTTTTT. Translated, it gives CASRTSGGLRGTGELFF.

The chain carries TRBV7-2 and TRBJ1-5; D uncertain. The CDR3 runs 13 residues. Germline lookup yields CDR1 SGHTA and CDR2 FQGNSA. The V end lost 3 bases, the J end lost 3 bases, and 6 bases lay between the germline ends. CDR3: CASSLAPNQPQHF. The CDR3 DNA reads TGTGCCAGCAGCTTGGCTCCCAATCAGCCCCAGCATTTT.

The chain uses TRBV28 and TRBJ2-7, with TRBD1 matching over 10 bases. Germline values: CDR1 MDHEN, CDR2 SYDVKM. This CDR3 region has 14 residues. J gave up 6 bases and V 6 bases, and 8 bases lay outside the gene matches. This CDR3 reads CASSTGTGAAEQYF. The CDR3 bases are TGTGCCAGCAGCACCGGGACAGGGGCCGCCGAGCAGTACTTC.

The chain couples TRBV7-8 to TRBJ1-4, with 8 nucleotides matching TRBD1. Germline CDR1 and CDR2: SGHVS and FQNEAQ. With 6 bases clipped from V and 8 bases from J, the junction kept 11 bases outside the gene matches. The CDR3 covers 15 residues. CDR3 amino acids: CASRRRTGRREKLFF. As DNA, the CDR3 is TGTGCCAGCAGACGTCGGACAGGGAGAAGAGAAAAACTGTTTTTT.

V gene TRBV7-8 combines with J gene TRBJ2-3, with TRBD2 identical over 9 bases. Germline CDR1 reads SGHVS; CDR2 reads FQNEAQ. The CDR3 is 19 amino acids. Unmatched junction bases numbered 17, after V lost 5 bases and J lost 2 bases. CDR3 amino acids: CASSPQWASLAGSTDTQYF. The CDR3 bases are TGTGCCAGCAGCCCCCAGTGGGCGTCCCTAGCGGGGTCCACAGATACGCAGTATTTT.

This clone was observed a few times. The chain carries TRBV6-5 and TRBJ1-4, with D unclear. V lost 6 bases and J lost 5, with 4 bases in between. Germline CDR1 is MNHEY and CDR2 is SVGAGI. This CDR3 region has 11 residues. For the CDR3, the DNA is TGTGCCAGCAGACGGAATGAAAAACTGTTTTTT. This encodes CASRRNEKLFF.

The chain recombines TRBV5-1 with TRBJ2-2, with TRBD2 matching over 7 bases. The CDR3 contains 17 residues. Germline loops: CDR1 SGHRS, CDR2 YFSETQ. The J segment lost 5 bases and the V segment lost 3 bases, leaving 13 bases of the junction unmatched. CDR3 in amino acids: CASSSMVYGGSTGELFF. DNA of the CDR3: TGCGCCAGCAGCTCCATGGTGTACGGCGGGAGTACCGGGGAGCTGTTTTTT.

J is TRBJ1-2 and V is TRBV25-1; TRBD1 matches 11 bases. This CDR3 has 14 amino acids. The germline gives CDR1 MGHDK, CDR2 SYGVNS. Trimming took 5 bases from V and 8 from J; bases not matched to a gene: 7. The CDR3: CASSFRTGGKGYTF. The CDR3 DNA reads TGTGCCAGCAGTTTCCGGACAGGGGGCAAGGGCTACACCTTC.

The CDR3 DNA follows: TGTGCCAGCAGCCCACTCCTGGGACAGGGCGGGGGTACCTATGGCTACACCTTC. Translation gives CASSPLLGQGGGTYGYTF. V and J are TRBV5-6 and TRBJ1-2, with TRBD1 matching over 9 bases. Germline V gene data show CDR1 as SGHDT and CDR2 as YYEEEE. The J segment lost 4 bases and the V segment lost 4 bases, leaving 17 bases of the junction unmatched. This CDR3 spans 18 amino acids.

The chain combines TRBV19 with TRBJ1-5, with 7 bases lining up with TRBD1. CDR3 length: 22 amino acids. The J segment lost 0 bases and the V segment lost 3 bases, leaving 23 bases of the junction unmatched. The germline V gene has CDR1 LNHDA and CDR2 SQIVND (reference sequence). Here the CDR3 DNA reads TGTGCCAGTAGTATGGCCGAGACAGGGAGCGTACAGCTTCTTAATAGCAATCAGCCCCAGCATTTT. As protein: CASSMAETGSVQLLNSNQPQHF.

The chain joins TRBV4-1 to TRBJ1-1, with D perhaps matching TRBD1 (5 bases). Germline V gene data show CDR1 as MGHRA and CDR2 as YSYEKL. V was trimmed by 4 bases and J by 0 bases, leaving 9 bases between them. The CDR3 has 14 residues. CDR3 in DNA: TGCGCCAGCAGCCGGGGCAGATTGAACACTGAAGCTTTCTTT. Translation: CASSRGRLNTEAFF.

The chain carries TRBV5-4 and TRBJ2-5, with 8 bases fitting TRBD2. Germline CDR1 reads SGHNT; CDR2 reads YYREEE (reference sequence). Losses at the gene ends were 0 bases for V and 5 bases for J; bases not matched to a gene: 6. The CDR3 runs 15 residues. In DNA, the CDR3 is TGTGCCAGCAGCTTGGGGGTAGCGGGGCGGGAGACCCAGTACTTC. Translated: CASSLGVAGRETQYF.

The chain carries TRBV25-1 and TRBJ1-3; 7 positions agree with TRBD1. Germline CDR1 MGHDK, CDR2 SYGVNS. This CDR3 comprises 15 residues. V lost 1 base and J lost 1; bases outside the gene matches: 1. The CDR3 region is CASSELTGSGNTIYF. CDR3 in DNA: TGTGCCAGCAGTGAATTGACAGGGTCTGGAAACACCATATATTTT.

V usage is TRBV5-5 and J usage is TRBJ2-1; 9 nucleotides match TRBD2. Germline-derived CDR1 and CDR2 are SGHKS and YYEKEE (reference sequence). This CDR3 has 15 residues. Germline trimming cut 5 bases from V and 4 bases from J; bases unmatched to any gene: 7. CDR3 DNA sequence: TGTGCCAGCAGTCCCTTGGCGGGAGGGTACAATGAGCAGTTCTTC. Protein: CASSPLAGGYNEQFF.

The rearrangement uses TRBV28 and TRBJ1-1; 8 nucleotides match TRBD1. CDR1 and CDR2 from the germline V gene are MDHEN and SYDVKM. With 1 base clipped from V and 7 bases from J, the junction kept 2 bases outside the gene matches. The CDR3 extends over 13 amino acids. In DNA, the CDR3 is TGTGCCAGCAGTTTATTCGGACAGGGTGAAGCTTTCTTT. This encodes CASSLFGQGEAFF. The whole variable domain, remainder taken from reference TRBV28 and TRBJ1-1, is DVKVTQSSRYLVKRTGEKVFLECVQDMDHENMFWYRQDPGLGLRLIYFSYDVKMKEKGDIPEGYSVSREKKERFSLILESASTNQTSMYLCASSLFGQGEAFFGQGTRLTVV.

The chain couples TRBV6-1 to TRBJ1-5; 10 nucleotides line up with TRBD1. The CDR3 totals 15 residues. Germline CDR1 is MNHNS and CDR2 is SASEGT. Trimming at V came to 1 base and at J to 5 bases, leaving 2 bases not matched to a gene. Written as DNA, the CDR3 is TGTGCCAGCAGTGAAGGGGACAGGGGCCATCAGCCCCAGCATTTT. Its translation is CASSEGDRGHQPQHF.

This clone has a single count. This chain uses TRBV9 with TRBJ2-2; possibly TRBD2 for D (6 bases). This CDR3 is 15 amino acids long. Deletions cut 2 bases from V and 5 bases from J, with 13 bases between. Germline CDR1 and CDR2: SGDLS and YYNGEE. The CDR3 DNA is TGTGCCAGCAGCGTCGAGGGCGCGGGAACCGGGGAGCTGTTTTTT. Its protein is CASSVEGAGTGELFF. Complete variable domain (other parts from reference TRBV9 and TRBJ2-2): DSGVTQTPKHLITATGQRVTLRCSPRSGDLSVYWYQQSLDQGLQFLIQYYNGEERAKGNILERFSAQQFPDLHSELNLSSLELGDSALYFCASSVEGAGTGELFFGEGSRLTVL.

The chain couples TRBV19 to TRBJ2-5; 9 bases align to TRBD1. V shed 4 bases, J shed 5 bases, and the junction held 5 bases outside the gene matches. The CDR3 has 14 amino acids. Looked up from germline, CDR1 is LNHDA and CDR2 is SQIVND (reference sequence). DNA for the CDR3: TGTGCCAGTAGTACGGGACAGGGTAGCGAGACCCAGTACTTC. This gives the protein CASSTGQGSETQYF.

The chain links TRBV19 to TRBJ2-7; 7 bases line up with TRBD2. Germline loops: CDR1 LNHDA, CDR2 SQIVND (reference sequence). V gave up 4 bases and J gave up 2 bases; unmatched junction bases: 5. The CDR3 has 14 residues. CDR3 protein: CASSKSGMAYEQYF. The CDR3 nucleotides are TGTGCCAGTAGTAAGAGCGGGATGGCCTACGAGCAGTACTTC.

This CDR3 reads CASSYSVGGAQETQYF. In nucleotides, the CDR3 is TGTGCCAGCAGTTACTCAGTGGGGGGGGCGCAAGAGACCCAGTACTTC. The V gene is TRBV6-5, the J gene TRBJ2-5, with D possibly being TRBD2 (7 bases). V was clipped by 0 bases and J by 2 bases, with 13 bases between them. Germline V gene data show CDR1 as MNHEY and CDR2 as SVGAGI. This CDR3 is built from 16 residues.

The rearrangement links TRBV7-2 to TRBJ1-2, with D possibly TRBD1 on 5 matching bases. Germline CDR1 and CDR2: SGHTA and FQGNSA. The CDR3 loop spans 15 amino acids. V was shortened by 0 bases and J by 2 bases, with 10 bases between the two germline ends. CDR3 DNA: TGTGCCAGCAGCTTAGCGTTGGGGCAGAACTATGGCTACACCTTC. Protein product: CASSLALGQNYGYTF.

The genes are TRBV19 and TRBJ1-6; no clear D. The CDR3 totals 12 residues. Deletions cut 10 bases from V and 7 bases from J, with 11 bases between. The germline gives CDR1 LNHDA, CDR2 SQIVND (reference sequence). The CDR3 protein is CATGSGNSPLHF. In DNA, the CDR3 is TGTGCCACCGGATCGGGGAATTCACCCCTCCACTTT.